These T cell receptor beta chains were read from a single sample in a study of graft-versus-host responses after intestinal transplantation. TCRdb's copy holds only in-frame clones and misses some; the assay was immunoSEQ multiplex PCR. The table lists tens of thousands of clones, approximately 92% of them singletons. The sequencing here drew on bone marrow, taken almost 750 days after intestinal transplantation. The source of these receptors is a human patient who received an intestinal transplant, so some T cells may come from the graft donor. Both conserved end residues are part of each CDR3. The D gene is left open where the match is weak. Part of the rows lack a size; the others show once, few, many or a class for expanded clones.

TRBD1	TRBV6-5	NA	TRBJ2-2	TGTGCCAGCAGTACGACAGGGTCCCCCGGGGAGCTGTTTTTT	CASSTTGSPGELFF
TRBD2	TRBV4-2	NA	TRBJ2-3	TGTGCCAGCAGCCTTACTAGCGCCGGGGGTTTCACAGATACGCAGTATTTT	CASSLTSAGGFTDTQYF
NA	TRBV2	NA	TRBJ1-1	TGTGCCAGCAGCCGAACGCCGCCCGCAGCCCCTGAAGCTTTCTTT	CASSRTPPAAPEAFF
NA	TRBV15	NA	TRBJ2-1	TGTGCCACCCTCGGAAGCAATGAGCAGTTCTTC	CATLGSNEQFF
TRBD1	TRBV11-2	NA	TRBJ1-1	TGTGCCAGCAGCGGTCAGGGGGGGACTGAAGCTTTCTTT	CASSGQGGTEAFF
TRBD1	TRBV5-4	NA	TRBJ1-2	TGTGCCAGCAGCCAGGGACAGGGCGCCTATGGCTACACCTTC	CASSQGQGAYGYTF
NA	TRBV11-2	NA	TRBJ2-5	TGTGCCAGCAGCTTGAACAGGTGGAAGACCCAGTACTTC	CASSLNRWKTQYF
NA	TRBV14	NA	TRBJ2-1	TGTGCCAGCAGCCAAGAAAGGTACAATGAGCAGTTCTTC	CASSQERYNEQFF
TRBD2	TRBV29-1	NA	TRBJ2-7	TGCAGCGTCCCTTTACTAGCGGGGGACTACGAGCAGTACTTC	CSVPLLAGDYEQYF
TRBD1	TRBV6-1	NA	TRBJ2-1	TGTGCCACGGAGGACAGGGGGACCTACAATGAGCAGTTCTTC	CATEDRGTYNEQFF
TRBD2	TRBV6-5	NA	TRBJ2-1	TGTGCCAGCAGCCATAGCGGGGAGTCGGACAATGAGCAGTTCTTC	CASSHSGESDNEQFF
TRBD2	TRBV6-5	NA	TRBJ2-3	TGTGCCAGCAGTTTTAGCGGGGGGGCCGCAGATACGCAGTATTTT	CASSFSGGAADTQYF
TRBD1	TRBV28	NA	TRBJ1-1	TGTGCCAGCAGGACAGGGTGGTTGACTGAAGCTTTCTTT	CASRTGWLTEAFF
NA	TRBV7-9	NA	TRBJ2-3	TGTGCCAGCAGCTCGGGTTTGCCCATTAGCACAGATACGCAGTATTTT	CASSSGLPISTDTQYF
TRBD2	TRBV6-1	few	TRBJ2-3	TGTGCCAGCAGTGGGACTAGCGGGGGGCCAGATACGCAGTATTTT	CASSGTSGGPDTQYF
TRBD2	TRBV7-9	NA	TRBJ2-1	TGTGCCAGCAGCTTAGCACTAGCGGACAATGAGCAGTTCTTC	CASSLALADNEQFF
NA	TRBV9	NA	TRBJ1-5	TGTGCCAGCAATCAGGACGGTAGCGGTCAGCCCCAGCATTTT	CASNQDGSGQPQHF
NA	TRBV28	NA	TRBJ1-6	TGTGCCAGCAGCCACCGACAGATAAAAAGCCAAAATTCACCCCTCCACTTT	CASSHRQIKSQNSPLHF
TRBD1	TRBV6-6	once	TRBJ1-2	TGTGCCAGCAGCCCTCGACAGGGACCCCGTTATGGCTACACCTTC	CASSPRQGPRYGYTF
NA	TRBV4-1	NA	TRBJ2-7	TGCGCCAGCAGCCAAGACTCACAGGTTCTGGGGTGGTCCTACGAGCAGTACTTC	CASSQDSQVLGWSYEQYF
NA	TRBV29-1	NA	TRBJ2-3	TGCAGCGTCGACACGGGAGAGGTGACAGATACGCAGTATTTT	CSVDTGEVTDTQYF
NA	TRBV28	NA	TRBJ2-3	TGTGCCAGCAGTTTAGTGAGGGGTCCTCGTGGGGATACGCAGTATTTT	CASSLVRGPRGDTQYF
TRBD1	TRBV27	NA	TRBJ1-1	TGTGCCAGCAGTTTCTCACAGGGGTACACTGAAGCTTTCTTT	CASSFSQGYTEAFF
TRBD1	TRBV19	NA	TRBJ1-2	TGTGCCAGTAGTATGGACAGGGAGGGCTATGGCTACACCTTC	CASSMDREGYGYTF
NA	TRBV6-5	NA	TRBJ2-7	TGTGCCAGCAGTTTCTCGGGTTACAGAGGGGACGAGCAGTACTTC	CASSFSGYRGDEQYF
NA	TRBV7-9	NA	TRBJ2-3	TGTGCCAGCAGCTTTCGACTGCCAGATACGCAGTATTTT	CASSFRLPDTQYF
TRBD2	TRBV11-2	NA	TRBJ2-1	TGTGCCAGCAGCATAACTAGCGGGGGTAATGAGCAGTTCTTC	CASSITSGGNEQFF
TRBD1	TRBV19	NA	TRBJ2-7	TGTGCCAGTCCCGGGACAGGGCTTGGTTGGTGTTTGGACGAGCAGTACTTC	CASPGTGLGWCLDEQYF
NA	TRBV9	NA	TRBJ2-3	TGTGCCAGCAGCCCTTGGGGTAGGGGGGTGACAGATACGCAGTATTTT	CASSPWGRGVTDTQYF
NA	TRBV5-4	NA	TRBJ2-5	TGTGCCAGCAGCTCCGGACCGGAGAAAGAGACCCAGTACTTC	CASSSGPEKETQYF
NA	TRBV7-2	NA	TRBJ2-3	TGTGCCAGCAGCTACGACCAGGGGGATACGCAGTATTTT	CASSYDQGDTQYF
TRBD1	TRBV2	NA	TRBJ1-1	TGTGCCAGGACGAGACAGGGGGCGCATCACACTGAAGCTTTCTTT	CARTRQGAHHTEAFF
NA	TRBV9	once	TRBJ2-3	TGTGCCAGCAGCGTAGCGGCAGATACGCAGTATTTT	CASSVAADTQYF
NA	TRBV6-8	NA	TRBJ2-2	TGTGCCAGCAGTTACCCCCAGAACACCGGGGAGCTGTTTTTT	CASSYPQNTGELFF
NA	TRBV5-1	NA	TRBJ1-1	TGCGCCAGCAGCTTTCTGGGGGGAGCGGACACTGAAGCTTTCTTT	CASSFLGGADTEAFF
NA	TRBV7-9	NA	TRBJ1-6	TGTGCCAGCAGCGGCGACATCCTAAATTCACCCCTCCACTTT	CASSGDILNSPLHF
TRBD1	TRBV9	NA	TRBJ1-2	TGTGCCAGCAGCGTAGAGGACAGGGTAAACTATGGCTACACCTTC	CASSVEDRVNYGYTF
NA	TRBV4-1	NA	TRBJ2-1	TGCGCCAGCAGCCCAGACGGACTGTGGGGGTTCTTC	CASSPDGLWGFF
TRBD1	TRBV5-1	NA	TRBJ2-7	TGCGCCAGCAGCTGGCTAGGACAGGGGGCTTGGGACGAGCAGTACTTC	CASSWLGQGAWDEQYF
NA	TRBV9	NA	TRBJ2-1	TGTGCCAGCAGCGTAGACGACGGGTATAATGAGCAGTTCTTC	CASSVDDGYNEQFF
NA	TRBV7-3	NA	TRBJ2-7	TGTGCCAGCAGCTTAGGGCCAGCCCAATCCTACGAGCAGTACTTC	CASSLGPAQSYEQYF
NA	TRBV5-5	few	TRBJ2-5	TGTGCCAGCAGCTTGCAAGAGACCCAGTACTTC	CASSLQETQYF
NA	TRBV9	NA	TRBJ2-3	TGTGCCAGCAGCGTAGAGGGGTCCACAGATACGCAGTATTTT	CASSVEGSTDTQYF
TRBD2	TRBV29-1	once	TRBJ2-7	TGCAGCGTGCAAGCTAGCGGGGTAGCCTACGAGCAGTACTTC	CSVQASGVAYEQYF
TRBD1	TRBV5-6	NA	TRBJ1-2	TGTGCCAGCAGCCCATTAACAGGGGCCGGCTACACCTTC	CASSPLTGAGYTF
TRBD2	TRBV9	NA	TRBJ2-5	TGTGCCAGCAGCCACCCGAAAGCCCTGACTAGCGGGGGACAAGAGACCCAGTACTTC	CASSHPKALTSGGQETQYF